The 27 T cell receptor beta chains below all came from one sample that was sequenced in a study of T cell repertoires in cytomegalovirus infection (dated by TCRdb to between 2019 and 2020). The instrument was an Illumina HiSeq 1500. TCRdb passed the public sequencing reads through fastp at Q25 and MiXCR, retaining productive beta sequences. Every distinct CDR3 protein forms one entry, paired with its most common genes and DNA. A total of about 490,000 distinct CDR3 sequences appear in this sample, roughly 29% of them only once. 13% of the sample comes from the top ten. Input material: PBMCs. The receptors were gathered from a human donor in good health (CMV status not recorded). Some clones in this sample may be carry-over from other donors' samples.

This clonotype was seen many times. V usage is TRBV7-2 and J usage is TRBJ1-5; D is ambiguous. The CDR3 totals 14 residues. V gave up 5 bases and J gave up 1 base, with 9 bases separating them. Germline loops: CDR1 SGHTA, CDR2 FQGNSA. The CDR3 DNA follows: TGTGCCAGCAGCCCGACCGGGAGCAATCAGCCCCAGCATTTT. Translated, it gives CASSPTGSNQPQHF. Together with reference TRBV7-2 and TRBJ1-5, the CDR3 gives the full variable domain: GAGVSQSPSNKVTEKGKDVELRCDPISGHTALYWYRQSLGQGLEFLIYFQGNSAPDKSGLPSDRFSAERTGGSVSTLTIQRTQQEDSAVYLCASSPTGSNQPQHFGDGTRLSIL.

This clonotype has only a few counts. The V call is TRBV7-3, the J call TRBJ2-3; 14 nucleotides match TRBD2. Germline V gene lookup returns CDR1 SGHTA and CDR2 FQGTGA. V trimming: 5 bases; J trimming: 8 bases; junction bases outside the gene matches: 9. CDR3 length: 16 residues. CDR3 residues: CASSVGLAGGIGTQYF. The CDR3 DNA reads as TGTGCCAGCAGCGTTGGACTAGCGGGGGGTATTGGTACGCAGTATTTT.

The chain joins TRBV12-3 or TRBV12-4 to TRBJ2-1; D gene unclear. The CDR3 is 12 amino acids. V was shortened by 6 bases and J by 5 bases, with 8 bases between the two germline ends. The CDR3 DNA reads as TGTGCCAGCAGGGGCTGGGACAATGAGCAGTTCTTC. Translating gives CASRGWDNEQFF.

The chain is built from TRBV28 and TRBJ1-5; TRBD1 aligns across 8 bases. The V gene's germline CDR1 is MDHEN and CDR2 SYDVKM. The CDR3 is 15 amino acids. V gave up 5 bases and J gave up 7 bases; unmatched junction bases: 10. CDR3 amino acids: CASSRGQGMRQPQHF. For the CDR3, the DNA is TGTGCCAGCAGTCGAGGACAGGGTATGAGGCAGCCCCAGCATTTT.

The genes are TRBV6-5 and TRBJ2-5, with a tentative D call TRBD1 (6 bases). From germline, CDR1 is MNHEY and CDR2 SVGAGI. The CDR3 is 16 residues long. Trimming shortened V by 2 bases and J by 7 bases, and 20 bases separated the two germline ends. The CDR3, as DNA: TGTGCCAGCAGTTACGGGGTGCAGGGGCGGCCGGGGACCCAGTACTTC. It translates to CASSYGVQGRPGTQYF.

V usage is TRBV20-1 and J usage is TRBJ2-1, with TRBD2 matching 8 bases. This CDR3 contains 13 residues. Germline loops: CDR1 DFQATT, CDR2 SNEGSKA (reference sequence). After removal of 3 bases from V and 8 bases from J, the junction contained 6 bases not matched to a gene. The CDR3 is CSASGRGVDEQFF. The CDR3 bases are TGCAGTGCTAGCGGGAGGGGGGTCGATGAGCAGTTCTTC.

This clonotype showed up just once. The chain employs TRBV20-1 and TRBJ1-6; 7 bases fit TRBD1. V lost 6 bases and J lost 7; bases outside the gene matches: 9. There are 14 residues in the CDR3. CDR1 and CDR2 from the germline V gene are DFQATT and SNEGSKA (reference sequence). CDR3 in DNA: TGCAGTGCCTTTAGCCAGGGGGGCAATTCACCCCTCCACTTT. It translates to CSAFSQGGNSPLHF.

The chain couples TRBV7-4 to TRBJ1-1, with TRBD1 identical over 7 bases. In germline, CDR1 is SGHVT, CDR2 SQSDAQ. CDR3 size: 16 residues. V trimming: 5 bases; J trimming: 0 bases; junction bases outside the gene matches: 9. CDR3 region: CASSRTGSLMNTEAFF. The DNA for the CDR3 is TGTGCCAGCAGCCGGACAGGATCACTCATGAACACTGAAGCTTTCTTT.

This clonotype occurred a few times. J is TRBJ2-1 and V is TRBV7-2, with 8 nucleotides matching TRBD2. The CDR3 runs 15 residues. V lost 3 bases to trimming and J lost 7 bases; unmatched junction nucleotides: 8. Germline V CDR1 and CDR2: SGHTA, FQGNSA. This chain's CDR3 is CASSFLDSGTNEQFF. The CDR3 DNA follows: TGTGCCAGCAGCTTTCTCGATAGCGGGACTAATGAGCAGTTCTTC.

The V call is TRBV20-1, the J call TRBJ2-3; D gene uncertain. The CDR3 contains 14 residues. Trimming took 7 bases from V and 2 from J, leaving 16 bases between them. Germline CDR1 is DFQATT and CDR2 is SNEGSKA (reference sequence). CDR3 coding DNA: TGCAGTGTCTTAGCCGGAGTACTCACAGATACGCAGTATTTT. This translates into CSVLAGVLTDTQYF.

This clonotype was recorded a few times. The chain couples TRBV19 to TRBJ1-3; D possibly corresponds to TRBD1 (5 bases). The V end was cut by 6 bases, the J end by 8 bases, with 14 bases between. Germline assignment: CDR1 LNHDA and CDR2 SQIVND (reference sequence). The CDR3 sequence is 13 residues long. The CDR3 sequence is CASSRAAEDTIYF. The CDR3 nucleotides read TGTGCCAGTAGCAGGGCCGCGGAGGACACCATATATTTT. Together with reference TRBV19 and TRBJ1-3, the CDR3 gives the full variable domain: DGGITQSPKYLFRKEGQNVTLSCEQNLNHDAMYWYRQDPGQGLRLIYYSQIVNDFQKGDIAEGYSVSREKKESFPLTVTSAQKNPTAFYLCASSRAAEDTIYFGEGSWLTVV.

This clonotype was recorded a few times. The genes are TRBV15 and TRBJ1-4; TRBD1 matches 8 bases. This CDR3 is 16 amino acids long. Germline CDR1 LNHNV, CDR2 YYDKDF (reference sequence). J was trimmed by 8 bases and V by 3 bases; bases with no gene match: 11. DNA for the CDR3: TGTGCCACCAGCAGGGACAGGACAGGGTCTGGCGAAAAACTGTTTTTT. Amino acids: CATSRDRTGSGEKLFF.

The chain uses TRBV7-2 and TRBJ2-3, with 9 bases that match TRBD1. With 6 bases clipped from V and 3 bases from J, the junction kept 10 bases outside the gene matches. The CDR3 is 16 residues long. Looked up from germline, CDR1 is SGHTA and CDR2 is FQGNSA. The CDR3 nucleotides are TGTGCCAGCAGTGAACCGCCAGGACAGGGGACAGATACGCAGTATTTT. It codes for CASSEPPGQGTDTQYF. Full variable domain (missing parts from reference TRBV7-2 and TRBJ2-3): GAGVSQSPSNKVTEKGKDVELRCDPISGHTALYWYRQSLGQGLEFLIYFQGNSAPDKSGLPSDRFSAERTGGSVSTLTIQRTQQEDSAVYLCASSEPPGQGTDTQYFGPGTRLTVL.

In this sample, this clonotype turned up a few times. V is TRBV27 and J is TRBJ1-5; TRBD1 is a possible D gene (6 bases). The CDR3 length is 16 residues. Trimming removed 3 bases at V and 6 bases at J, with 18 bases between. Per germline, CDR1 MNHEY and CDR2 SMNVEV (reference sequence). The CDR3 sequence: CASSLSGTPRFQPQHF. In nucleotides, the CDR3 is TGTGCCAGCAGTTTGTCCGGGACACCTCGTTTTCAGCCCCAGCATTTT.

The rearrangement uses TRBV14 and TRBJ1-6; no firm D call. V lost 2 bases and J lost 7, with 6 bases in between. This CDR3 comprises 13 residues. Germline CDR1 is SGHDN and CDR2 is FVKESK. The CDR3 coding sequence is TGTGCCAGCAGCCAACAGGAGAATTCACCCCTCCACTTT. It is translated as CASSQQENSPLHF.

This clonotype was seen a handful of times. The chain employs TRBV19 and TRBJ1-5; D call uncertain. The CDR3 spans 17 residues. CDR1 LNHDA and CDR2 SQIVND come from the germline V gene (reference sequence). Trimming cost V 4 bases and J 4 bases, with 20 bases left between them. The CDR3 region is CASSRTPRQSGNQPQHF. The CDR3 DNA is TGTGCCAGTAGTAGGACCCCCCGTCAGTCCGGGAATCAGCCCCAGCATTTT.

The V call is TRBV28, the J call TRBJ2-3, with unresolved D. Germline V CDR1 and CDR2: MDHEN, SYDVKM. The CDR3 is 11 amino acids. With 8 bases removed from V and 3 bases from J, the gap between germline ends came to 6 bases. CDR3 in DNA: TGTGCCAGCTGGGGAACAGATACGCAGTATTTT. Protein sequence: CASWGTDTQYF.

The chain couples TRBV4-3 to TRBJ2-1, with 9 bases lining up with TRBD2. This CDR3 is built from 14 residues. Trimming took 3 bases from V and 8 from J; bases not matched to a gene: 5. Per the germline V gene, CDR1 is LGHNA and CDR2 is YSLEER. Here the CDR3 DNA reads TGCGCCAGCAGCCACGCGGGAGGGCCGGATGAGCAGTTCTTC. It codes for CASSHAGGPDEQFF.

CDR3 in amino acids: CSARVPIGYNEQFF. The DNA of the CDR3 is TGCAGTGCTAGAGTTCCCATAGGGTACAATGAGCAGTTCTTC. V usage is TRBV20-1 and J usage is TRBJ2-1; D gene uncertain. The germline V and J ends were trimmed by 1 base and 4 bases, with 11 bases remaining between them. The germline V gene encodes CDR1 DFQATT and CDR2 SNEGSKA (reference sequence). CDR3 size: 14 residues.

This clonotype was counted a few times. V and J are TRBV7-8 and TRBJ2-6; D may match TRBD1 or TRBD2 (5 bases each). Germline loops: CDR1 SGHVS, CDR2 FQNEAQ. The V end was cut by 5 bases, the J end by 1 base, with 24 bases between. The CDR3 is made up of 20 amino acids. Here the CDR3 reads CASSLPRDGPLLSGANVLTF. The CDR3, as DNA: TGTGCCAGCAGCCTCCCCCGGGACGGACCGCTTCTATCTGGGGCCAACGTCCTGACTTTC.

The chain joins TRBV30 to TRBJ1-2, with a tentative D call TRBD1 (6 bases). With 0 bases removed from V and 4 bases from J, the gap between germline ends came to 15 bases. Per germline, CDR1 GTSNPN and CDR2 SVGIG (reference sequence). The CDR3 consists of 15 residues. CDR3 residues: CAWSVLKTGIYGYTF. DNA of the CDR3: TGTGCCTGGAGTGTACTTAAGACAGGCATCTATGGCTACACCTTC.

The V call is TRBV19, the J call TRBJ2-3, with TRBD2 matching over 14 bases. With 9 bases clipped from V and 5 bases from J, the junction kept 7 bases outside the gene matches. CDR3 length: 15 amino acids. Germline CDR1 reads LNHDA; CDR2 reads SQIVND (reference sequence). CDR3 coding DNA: TGTGCCAGCACCGGGGGACTAGCGGGAGTAGATACGCAGTATTTT. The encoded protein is CASTGGLAGVDTQYF.

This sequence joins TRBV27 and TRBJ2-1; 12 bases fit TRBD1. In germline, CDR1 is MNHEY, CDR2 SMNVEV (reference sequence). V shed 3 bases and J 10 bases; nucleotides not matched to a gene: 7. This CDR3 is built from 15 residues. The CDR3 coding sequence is TGTGCCAGCAGTTTTCCGGGACAGGGGGCGCGGGAGCAGTTCTTC. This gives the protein CASSFPGQGAREQFF.

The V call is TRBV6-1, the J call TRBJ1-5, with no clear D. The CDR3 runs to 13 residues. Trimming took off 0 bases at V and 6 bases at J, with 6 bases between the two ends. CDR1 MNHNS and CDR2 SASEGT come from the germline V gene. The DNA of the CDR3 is TGTGCCAGCAGTGAAGCAGGTGTTCAGCCCCAGCATTTT. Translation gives CASSEAGVQPQHF.

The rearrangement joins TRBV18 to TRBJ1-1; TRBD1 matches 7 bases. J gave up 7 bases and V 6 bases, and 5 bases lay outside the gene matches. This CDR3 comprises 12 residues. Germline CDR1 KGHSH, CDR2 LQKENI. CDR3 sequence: CASSYGTDEAFF. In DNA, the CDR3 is TGTGCCAGCTCCTACGGGACAGATGAAGCTTTCTTT.

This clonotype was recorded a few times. CDR3 nucleotide sequence: TGTGCCAGCTTAGGCCTAGCGGGAGCAGGAGATACGCAGTATTTT. This sequence encodes CASLGLAGAGDTQYF. The genes are TRBV7-2 and TRBJ2-3; TRBD2 matches 10 bases. Unmatched junction bases numbered 10, after V lost 8 bases and J lost 5 bases. The CDR3 has 15 residues. The V gene's germline CDR1 is SGHTA and CDR2 FQGNSA.

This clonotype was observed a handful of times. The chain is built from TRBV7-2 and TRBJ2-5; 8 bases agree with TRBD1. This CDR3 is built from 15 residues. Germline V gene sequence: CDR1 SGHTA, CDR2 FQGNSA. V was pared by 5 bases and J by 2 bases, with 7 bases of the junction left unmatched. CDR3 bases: TGTGCCAGCAGCCAACAGGGGGGTAGGCAAGAGACCCAGTACTTC. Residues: CASSQQGGRQETQYF. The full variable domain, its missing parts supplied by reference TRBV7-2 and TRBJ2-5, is GAGVSQSPSNKVTEKGKDVELRCDPISGHTALYWYRQSLGQGLEFLIYFQGNSAPDKSGLPSDRFSAERTGGSVSTLTIQRTQQEDSAVYLCASSQQGGRQETQYFGPGTRLLVL.